These T cell receptor beta chains were read from a single sample in a study of shared clonotypes between healthy human individuals. Libraries were prepared by immunoSEQ multiplex PCR; TCRdb keeps only in-frame clonotypes and omits some of them. Of hundreds of thousands of clones listed, 90% to 97% are singletons. The specimen sequenced was naive CD8+ T cells sorted from blood. These receptors all stem from a man younger than 45 in good health. CDR3s include the opening cysteine and the closing phenylalanine or tryptophan. A D gene is named only where the DNA matches it firmly. Clone size is shown for a subset of rows, as once, few, many or a class of expanded clone.

j_gene: TRBJ2-7
d_gene: NA
abundance: NA
v_gene: TRBV7-9
CDR3aa: CASSQGPLREQYF
CDR3nt: TGTGCCAGCAGCCAGGGACCTCTCCGCGAGCAGTACTTC

j_gene: TRBJ1-5
d_gene: NA
abundance: NA
v_gene: TRBV28
CDR3aa: CASSLYRGGDQPQHF
CDR3nt: TGTGCCAGCAGTTTATATAGGGGGGGGGATCAGCCCCAGCATTTT

j_gene: TRBJ2-7
d_gene: TRBD2
abundance: NA
v_gene: TRBV7-8
CDR3aa: CASSPTSGWEQYF
CDR3nt: TGTGCCAGCAGCCCAACTAGCGGGTGGGAGCAGTACTTC

j_gene: TRBJ2-3
d_gene: NA
abundance: once
v_gene: TRBV6-1
CDR3aa: CASSDGGSEADTQYF
CDR3nt: TGTGCCAGCAGTGATGGAGGGAGCGAGGCAGATACGCAGTATTTT

j_gene: TRBJ2-3
d_gene: NA
abundance: NA
v_gene: TRBV4-1
CDR3aa: CASSLKTTDTQYF
CDR3nt: TGCGCCAGCAGTCTTAAAACCACAGATACGCAGTATTTT

j_gene: TRBJ2-3
d_gene: NA
abundance: NA
v_gene: TRBV14
CDR3aa: CASSQLQGSLTDTQYF
CDR3nt: TGTGCCAGCAGCCAACTGCAGGGGTCACTCACAGATACGCAGTATTTT

j_gene: TRBJ2-1
d_gene: NA
abundance: NA
v_gene: TRBV19
CDR3aa: CASSPQGTYNEQFF
CDR3nt: TGTGCCAGTAGTCCCCAGGGGACCTACAATGAGCAGTTCTTC

j_gene: TRBJ1-5
d_gene: NA
abundance: NA
v_gene: TRBV6-5
CDR3aa: CASRVGVSQPQHF
CDR3nt: TGTGCCAGCCGCGTGGGGGTTTCTCAGCCCCAGCATTTT

j_gene: TRBJ1-4
d_gene: NA
abundance: NA
v_gene: TRBV27
CDR3aa: CASSRVTNEKLFF
CDR3nt: TGTGCCAGCTCACGGGTTACTAATGAAAAACTGTTTTTT

j_gene: TRBJ1-1
d_gene: NA
abundance: once
v_gene: TRBV27
CDR3aa: CASSLSGVRTEAFF
CDR3nt: TGTGCCAGCAGTTTATCAGGGGTAAGAACTGAAGCTTTCTTT

j_gene: TRBJ2-2
d_gene: TRBD2
abundance: NA
v_gene: TRBV27
CDR3aa: CASSLSSGSSTGELFF
CDR3nt: TGTGCCAGCAGTTTATCTAGCGGGAGTAGTACCGGGGAGCTGTTTTTT

j_gene: TRBJ1-5
d_gene: NA
abundance: NA
v_gene: TRBV15
CDR3aa: CATSRDGGSNQPQHF
CDR3nt: TGTGCCACCAGCAGAGACGGGGGAAGCAATCAGCCCCAGCATTTT

j_gene: TRBJ1-1
d_gene: NA
abundance: NA
v_gene: TRBV7-2
CDR3aa: CASSLSTEAFF
CDR3nt: TGTGCCAGCAGCTTAAGCACTGAAGCTTTCTTT

j_gene: TRBJ1-2
d_gene: NA
abundance: NA
v_gene: TRBV5-4
CDR3aa: CASSFSTANYGYTF
CDR3nt: TGTGCCAGCAGCTTCTCTACGGCTAACTATGGCTACACCTTC

j_gene: TRBJ1-5
d_gene: NA
abundance: NA
v_gene: TRBV2
CDR3aa: CASSESLFGGNQPQHF
CDR3nt: TGTGCCAGCAGTGAAAGTCTATTTGGGGGCAATCAGCCCCAGCATTTT

j_gene: TRBJ1-2
d_gene: TRBD1
abundance: NA
v_gene: TRBV6-5
CDR3aa: CASSGTGGDYGYTF
CDR3nt: TGTGCCAGCAGTGGGACAGGGGGCGACTATGGCTACACCTTC

j_gene: TRBJ2-5
d_gene: TRBD2
abundance: NA
v_gene: TRBV7-8
CDR3aa: CASTSYLAGKETQYF
CDR3nt: TGTGCCAGCACCTCCTATCTAGCGGGAAAAGAGACCCAGTACTTC

j_gene: TRBJ2-2
d_gene: NA
abundance: NA
v_gene: TRBV10-2
CDR3aa: CASSEGFANTGELFF
CDR3nt: TGCGCCAGCAGTGAAGGCTTCGCGAACACCGGGGAGCTGTTTTTT

j_gene: TRBJ2-2
d_gene: NA
abundance: NA
v_gene: TRBV19
CDR3aa: CASSQGTTNTGELFF
CDR3nt: TGTGCCAGTAGTCAGGGGACAACGAACACCGGGGAGCTGTTTTTT

j_gene: TRBJ2-2
d_gene: NA
abundance: once
v_gene: TRBV11-2
CDR3aa: CASSLGLGVGELFF
CDR3nt: TGTGCCAGCAGCTTAGGATTAGGCGTCGGGGAGCTGTTTTTT

j_gene: TRBJ2-7
d_gene: NA
abundance: NA
v_gene: TRBV7-9
CDR3aa: CASSLTPGLFAGTGYEQYF
CDR3nt: TGTGCCAGCAGCTTAACCCCTGGATTGTTTGCGGGAACGGGCTACGAGCAGTACTTC

j_gene: TRBJ2-7
d_gene: TRBD1
abundance: NA
v_gene: TRBV11-2
CDR3aa: CASSLARGSSYEQYF
CDR3nt: TGTGCCAGCAGCTTAGCCAGGGGGAGTTCCTACGAGCAGTACTTC

j_gene: TRBJ1-2
d_gene: TRBD1
abundance: NA
v_gene: TRBV6-4
CDR3aa: CATRDSFNYGYTF
CDR3nt: TGTGCCACCCGGGACAGTTTTAACTATGGCTACACCTTC

j_gene: TRBJ2-7
d_gene: TRBD2
abundance: NA
v_gene: TRBV4-1
CDR3aa: CASSQETGAGSYEQYF
CDR3nt: TGCGCCAGCAGCCAAGAGACGGGAGCGGGGTCCTACGAGCAGTACTTC

j_gene: TRBJ2-7
d_gene: TRBD2
abundance: NA
v_gene: TRBV28
CDR3aa: CASSASLAGSGYEQYF
CDR3nt: TGTGCCAGCAGTGCCTCCCTAGCGGGCTCGGGCTACGAGCAGTACTTC

j_gene: TRBJ2-7
d_gene: TRBD1
abundance: NA
v_gene: TRBV4-1
CDR3aa: CASSFAGTGSYEQYF
CDR3nt: TGCGCCAGCAGCTTCGCCGGGACAGGCTCCTACGAGCAGTACTTC

j_gene: TRBJ1-1
d_gene: NA
abundance: NA
v_gene: TRBV29-1
CDR3aa: CSARQENTEAFF
CDR3nt: TGCAGCGCGCGACAGGAGAACACTGAAGCTTTCTTT

j_gene: TRBJ1-1
d_gene: TRBD1
abundance: NA
v_gene: TRBV7-8
CDR3aa: CASSFWTGGTEAFF
CDR3nt: TGTGCCAGCAGCTTCTGGACAGGGGGCACCGAAGCTTTCTTT

j_gene: TRBJ2-2
d_gene: TRBD1
abundance: NA
v_gene: TRBV7-7
CDR3aa: CASSLRSRGRNTGELFF
CDR3nt: TGTGCCAGCAGCTTACGAAGCAGGGGGCGGAACACCGGGGAGCTGTTTTTT

j_gene: TRBJ2-5
d_gene: NA
abundance: NA
v_gene: TRBV7-9
CDR3aa: CASSAGGAGVRSETQYF
CDR3nt: TGTGCCAGCAGCGCCGGGGGAGCAGGGGTTCGTAGTGAGACCCAGTACTTC